The 27 T cell receptor beta chains listed next were all sequenced from one sample in a study of CD8+CD57+ T cells in acquired aplastic anemia. It was patients with CD8+CD57+ cell expansion by flow cytometry who were chosen for sequencing. Investigators profiled TCR beta VDJ and CDR3 from genomic DNA template. TCRdb called the reads again in MiXCR, with one record for every CDR3 protein. The sample lists a few hundred thousand distinct CDR3 sequences, less than 60% occurring once. Sequenced material: sorted CD4+, CD8+, or CD8+CD57+ T cells (not recorded which) from PBMCs. Every receptor here comes from a human donor with aplastic anemia.

This clonotype was seen many times. The chain has TRBV5-1 and TRBJ1-2; D not resolved. Germline V gene lookup returns CDR1 SGHRS and CDR2 YFSETQ. V was trimmed by 2 bases and J by 3 bases, leaving 14 bases between them. This CDR3 spans 15 amino acids. CDR3 region: CASSFSTSGDYGYTF. CDR3 bases: TGCGCCAGCAGCTTTTCGACATCTGGGGACTATGGCTACACCTTC.

The gene calls are TRBV2 and TRBJ2-7; 8 bases are shared with TRBD1. The CDR3 covers 14 residues. Germline loops: CDR1 SNHLY, CDR2 FYNNEI. Trimming removed 2 bases from V and 4 bases from J; junction bases left unmatched: 4. CDR3: CASSETGGGYEQYF. The CDR3 DNA follows: TGTGCCAGCAGTGAAACAGGGGGTGGGTACGAGCAGTACTTC.

A remark on this clonotype: A junction boundary mismatches the germline segment, possibly from a read error. The rearrangement links TRBV11-2 to TRBJ2-7; no firm D call. CDR1 SGHAT and CDR2 FQNNGV come from the germline V gene. CDR3 length: 14 residues. Here the CDR3 DNA reads TGTGCCAGCAGCACCGACCAGGCCGTGTACGAGCAGTGCTTC. Its translation: CASSTDQAVYEQCF.

Many counts were recorded for this clonotype. J is TRBJ1-1 and V is TRBV5-1; 7 bases map to TRBD1. V shed 0 bases and J 4 bases; nucleotides not matched to a gene: 3. The CDR3 length is 14 residues. Per the germline V gene, CDR1 is SGHRS and CDR2 is YFSETQ. The CDR3 region has the DNA TGCGCCAGCAGCTTGGGCAGGGGGGGCACTGAAGCTTTCTTT. It yields the protein CASSLGRGGTEAFF.

The V call is TRBV29-1, the J call TRBJ1-6; D might be TRBD1 (5 bases). The CDR3 sequence is 12 residues long. Germline CDR1 is SQVTM and CDR2 is ANQGSEA. This chain's CDR3 is CSRDGQGSPLHF. CDR3 DNA sequence: TGCAGTCGGGATGGACAAGGGTCACCCCTCCACTTT.

The chain links TRBV12-5 to TRBJ1-2; D gene ambiguous. The germline V gene encodes CDR1 LGHNT and CDR2 FRNRAP. The CDR3 loop spans 13 amino acids. V was shortened by 3 bases and J by 3 bases, with 8 bases between the two germline ends. CDR3 nucleotides: TGTGCTAGTGGTTTAAGCGGGGACTATGGCTACACCTTC. This sequence encodes CASGLSGDYGYTF. Filled out from reference TRBV12-5 and TRBJ1-2, the complete variable domain reads DARVTQTPRHKVTEMGQEVTMRCQPILGHNTVFWYRQTMMQGLELLAYFRNRAPLDDSGMPKDRFSAEMPDATLATLKIQPSEPRDSAVYFCASGLSGDYGYTFGSGTRLTVV.

The chain joins TRBV15 to TRBJ2-7, with 10 bases that match TRBD1. This CDR3 is built from 12 residues. With 9 bases clipped from V and 3 bases from J, the junction kept 2 bases outside the gene matches. The germline gives CDR1 LNHNV, CDR2 YYDKDF (reference sequence). CDR3 region: CATGDRGYEQYF. In DNA form, the CDR3 reads TGTGCCACTGGGGACAGGGGCTACGAGCAGTACTTC.

The chain has TRBV5-4 and TRBJ1-1; D gene unclear. V was pared by 6 bases and J by 6 bases, with 18 bases between. Germline lookup yields CDR1 SGHNT and CDR2 YYREEE (reference sequence). The CDR3 sequence is 14 residues long. The CDR3 protein is CASNSGQLGPEAFF. CDR3 nucleotides: TGTGCCAGCAACTCTGGTCAGCTGGGCCCTGAAGCTTTCTTT.

Many counts were recorded for this clonotype. The chain recombines TRBV7-6 with TRBJ1-6; no clear D gene. This CDR3 has 12 amino acids. Germline values: CDR1 SGHVS, CDR2 FNYEAQ. V was trimmed by 2 bases and J by 7 bases, leaving 3 bases between them. Here the CDR3 reads CASSLMNSPLHF. For the CDR3, the DNA is TGTGCCAGCAGCTTAATGAATTCACCCCTCCACTTT.

The chain carries TRBV5-5 and TRBJ1-1, with a possible D match to TRBD1 (6 bases). V was cut by 4 bases and J by 3 bases, with 13 bases left in between. The CDR3 contains 14 residues. From germline, CDR1 is SGHKS and CDR2 YYEKEE (reference sequence). The CDR3 loop is CASSTERTDTEAFF. The CDR3 nucleotides are TGTGCCAGCAGCACCGAACGGACAGACACTGAAGCTTTCTTT.

As for this clonotype: Just one base apart from a much larger clone, this may be a read error. The V gene is TRBV7-8, the J gene TRBJ2-2; weak D call: TRBD1 (6 bases). The CDR3 runs to 16 residues. Germline CDR1 SGHVS, CDR2 FQNEAQ. CDR3 amino acids: CASSLAPRGGTGEPFF. CDR3 bases: TGTGCCAGCAGCTTAGCCCCCAGGGGTGGCACCGGGGAGCCGTTTTTT. Variable domain in full (rest from reference TRBV7-8 and TRBJ2-2): GAGVSQSPRYKVAKRGQDVALRCDPISGHVSLFWYQQALGQGPEFLTYFQNEAQLDKSGLPSDRFFAERPEGSVSTLKIQRTQQEDSAVYLCASSLAPRGGTGEPFFGEGSRLTVL.

The V and J genes are TRBV6-5 and TRBJ1-2, with no clear D. The length of the CDR3 is 14 residues. Trimming shortened V by 2 bases and J by 5 bases, and 12 bases separated the two germline ends. From germline, CDR1 is MNHEY and CDR2 SVGAGI. CDR3: CASSYVPQSYGYTF. The CDR3 coding sequence is TGTGCCAGCAGTTACGTCCCCCAGAGTTATGGCTACACCTTC.

The chain uses TRBV18 and TRBJ2-7; D not certain. The CDR3 runs 15 residues. Germline V gene sequence: CDR1 KGHSH, CDR2 LQKENI. The V end lost 2 bases, the J end lost 0 bases, and 11 bases lay between the germline ends. CDR3 protein: CASSPSSLSSYEQYV. CDR3 nucleotides: TGTGCCAGCTCACCAAGCTCTCTGAGCTCCTACGAGCAGTACGTC.

There are many counts of this clonotype. The chain joins TRBV5-1 to TRBJ2-2, with 8 bases identical to TRBD1. This CDR3 comprises 15 residues. V lost 4 bases to trimming and J lost 3 bases; unmatched junction nucleotides: 5. Germline-derived CDR1 and CDR2 are SGHRS and YFSETQ. The CDR3 sequence is CASSEDRADTGELFF. The CDR3 coding sequence is TGCGCCAGCAGCGAGGACAGGGCAGACACCGGGGAGCTGTTTTTT.

The chain joins TRBV15 to TRBJ2-3; D not certain. This CDR3 is 13 amino acids long. V lost 2 bases, J lost 6 bases, and 9 bases lay in between. CDR1 and CDR2 (germline): LNHNV, YYDKDF (reference sequence). The DNA of the CDR3 is TGTGCCACCAGCAGAACCATCAAGGATACGCAGTATTTT. Protein: CATSRTIKDTQYF.

This clonotype was recorded once. This may come from a read error, since a much larger clone is one base off. Here the CDR3 omits its conserved ending phenylalanine or tryptophan, so a read error is the likely source. The chain carries TRBV5-1 and TRBJ2-3, with TRBD2 matching over 14 bases. The CDR3 extends over 16 amino acids. CDR1 is SGHRS and CDR2 is YFSETQ in the germline V gene. Unmatched junction bases numbered 3, after V lost 4 bases and J lost 2 bases. The CDR3, as DNA: TGCGCCAGCAGCCCGACTAGCGGGGGGGCCACAGATACGCAGTATCTT. It specifies CASSPTSGGATDTQYL.

This clonotype has a count of ten or more. The chain is built from TRBV4-2 and TRBJ2-3; TRBD2 agrees at 10 bases. The junction had 5 bases not matched to a gene; V was cut back by 3 bases and J by 2 bases. The CDR3 runs to 16 residues. CDR1 and CDR2 (germline): LGHNA, YNFKEQ. The CDR3 spells CASSHYSGGSTDTQYF. Written as DNA, the CDR3 is TGTGCCAGCAGCCATTATAGCGGGGGGTCCACAGATACGCAGTATTTT.

The rearrangement links TRBV7-9 to TRBJ1-2; 8 bases map to TRBD1. Germline trimming cut 3 bases from V and 2 bases from J; bases unmatched to any gene: 2. From germline, CDR1 is SEHNR and CDR2 FQNEAQ (reference sequence). This CDR3 has 14 residues. The CDR3 here is CASSFQGANYGYTF. The CDR3 DNA follows: TGTGCCAGCAGCTTCCAGGGGGCAAACTATGGCTACACCTTC.

Ten or more counts support this clonotype. The V call is TRBV3-1, the J call TRBJ2-5; no definite D call. Trimming cost V 1 base and J 1 base, with 7 bases left between them. CDR1 is LGHDT, CDR2 YNNKEL, per germline (reference sequence). The length of the CDR3 is 14 residues. The CDR3 DNA sequence: TGTGCCAGCAGCCAAGGTATTAGCCAAGAGACCCAGTACTTC. This encodes CASSQGISQETQYF.

The chain combines TRBV7-3 with TRBJ2-3; TRBD1 matches at 7 bases. V shed 5 bases, J shed 2 bases, and the junction held 4 bases outside the gene matches. The germline gives CDR1 SGHTA, CDR2 FQGTGA. The CDR3 length is 14 residues. The DNA of the CDR3 is TGTGCCAGCAGCCTACAGGGGTACACAGATACGCAGTATTTT. This translates into CASSLQGYTDTQYF.

This chain connects TRBV19 to TRBJ1-2; 9 nucleotides line up with TRBD1. The V gene end was trimmed by 3 bases and the J gene end by 8 bases; junction bases not matched to a gene: 7. This CDR3 spans 14 amino acids. Germline CDR1 and CDR2: LNHDA and SQIVND (reference sequence). For the CDR3, the DNA is TGTGCCAGTAGTATCGGCGGGACAGGGAGAGGCTACACCTTC. Translating it yields CASSIGGTGRGYTF.

This clonotype was seen repeatedly, ten times or more. The V gene is TRBV20-1, the J gene TRBJ1-2; D is ambiguous. Germline V CDR1 and CDR2: DFQATT, SNEGSKA (reference sequence). The CDR3 extends over 13 amino acids. Trimming took off 6 bases at V and 3 bases at J, with 14 bases between the two ends. The CDR3: CSAPPAGHYGYTF. DNA for the CDR3: TGCAGTGCCCCTCCGGCAGGTCACTATGGCTACACCTTC.

This clonotype has a count of ten or more. V usage is TRBV20-1 and J usage is TRBJ1-4, with D possibly being TRBD1 (5 bases). Germline V gene data show CDR1 as DFQATT and CDR2 as SNEGSKA (reference sequence). The V end was cut by 6 bases, the J end by 6 bases, with 11 bases between. CDR3 length equals 12 residues. In DNA form, the CDR3 reads TGCAGTGCCGCAGGGTTGGATGAAAAACTGTTTTTT. This sequence encodes CSAAGLDEKLFF.

The chain recombines TRBV9 with TRBJ1-3; the D is unclear. Between the trimmed V and J ends, which lost 0 bases and 8 bases, there was a span of 6 bases. The CDR3 spans 12 residues. Germline CDR1 reads SGDLS; CDR2 reads YYNGEE. Written as DNA, the CDR3 is TGTGCCAGCAGCGTAGTAGGAGACACCATATATTTT. Amino acid sequence: CASSVVGDTIYF.

The chain recombines TRBV10-3 with TRBJ2-1; TRBD2 aligns across 12 bases. Germline CDR1 and CDR2: ENHRY and SYGVKD. Trimming at V came to 2 bases and at J to 9 bases, leaving 5 bases not matched to a gene. This CDR3 contains 15 residues. The CDR3 DNA reads TGTGCCATCAGTGAGCTAGCGGGGGGGCTGGCTGAGCAGTTCTTC. Its protein product is CAISELAGGLAEQFF.

This rearrangement joins TRBV24-1 to TRBJ2-7; TRBD1 or TRBD2 may be the D gene (5 bases each). V shed 2 bases and J shed 7 bases, with 11 bases lying between them. The CDR3 loop spans 13 amino acids. The germline CDR1 and CDR2 sequences are KGHDR and SFDVKD. CDR3 in amino acids: CATSDSGTREQYF. Written as DNA, the CDR3 is TGTGCCACCAGTGATTCCGGGACGAGAGAGCAGTACTTC.

This clonotype was found a few times. The chain carries TRBV24-1 and TRBJ2-2, with 10 bases fitting TRBD1. The CDR3 is 16 residues long. Germline V gene sequence: CDR1 KGHDR, CDR2 SFDVKD. After removal of 0 bases from V and 4 bases from J, the junction contained 1 base not matched to a gene. CDR3 residues: CATSDLGQGGTGELFF. The CDR3 DNA follows: TGTGCCACCAGTGATTTGGGACAGGGGGGCACCGGGGAGCTGTTTTTT.